This TCR beta chain was profiled in a study of blood T cells in healthy people across ages (dated by TCRdb to between 2014 and 2017). With regard to the full study: In model experiments, template switching captured roughly one uniquely barcoded TCR beta cDNA molecule for every two T cells. Age-related changes in TCR beta repertoire diversity were measured in the study by deep sequencing normalized with unique cDNA molecular identifiers. The donors were divided into four age groups: young (average approximately 15 years), middle-aged (about 41), aged (around 59) and long-lived (roughly 88). To avoid experimental bias, donors of different ages were spread randomly across the sequencing lanes. For two donors (one aged 18 to 30 and one aged 80 or older), the study analyzed two additional independent replicas of 1 million unique cDNA reads from the same blood draw.

Notes on this clonotype: The antigen it binds to is not known. No much larger clone is present one base from it, and per-base qualities are unavailable.

Broader findings and caveats from the paper: Bulk unsorted PBMC profiling prevented conclusive comparison of naive and antigen-experienced compartments. Estimates of total diversity based on one million sequenced T cells were regarded as lower bounds and as underestimates. Compared with the aged group, more naive CD4+ T cells, fewer expanded clones and increased TCR diversity were shown by the long-lived group, suggesting age selection. There was a strong correlation between observed TCR beta diversity and the percentage of naive T cells measured by flow cytometry. As age increased, observed TCR beta diversity per million T cells dropped in a roughly linear way, and a significant reduction was already evident by age 40. The CMV infection status of donors was not known, potentially confounding age-related changes in expanded clonotypes.

The CDR3 holds 15 amino acids from the cysteine to the phenylalanine. Only the CDR3 portion is preserved as DNA: 45 bases, with reading frame beginning at the first base. Sequences SGHAT (CDR1) and FQNNGV (CDR2) are obtained from the germline V gene. Donors were 30 to 45 systemically healthy Caucasian individuals from Russia aged roughly 6 to 100 years. Roughly 10 milliliters of peripheral blood were drawn from each donor into EDTA-treated Vacutainer tubes. Ficoll-Paque density-gradient centrifugation was used to isolate PBMCs, with at least 6.5 million per sample. Trizol reagent was used to extract total RNA from PBMCs, with at least 6 micrograms per sample. Naive CD45RAhigh/CD27high T cell percentages were measured by flow cytometry on a PBMC aliquot from every donor. The library was made by 5' RACE. Instrument used: Illumina HiSeq 2500. A second PCR of roughly 7 to 12 cycles was performed with a sample-barcoded 5' primer and a J-beta primer mix. Each TCR beta cDNA molecule received a unique molecular identifier from a template-switch 5' adaptor carrying 12 random nucleotides. Each sample yielded at least 2.5 million CDR3-containing paired-end reads. First-strand cDNA was synthesized from all RNA with the Mint cDNA synthesis kit, primed by a TRBC-specific oligonucleotide. After uracil-DNA glycosylase treatment, a first 18-cycle PCR used universal primers M1SS and BC2_uni_R on all cDNA. Per the source publication's procedure: Normalization of each sample was performed by random selection of 1 million high-quality reads, each carrying a distinct molecular identifier. Reads sharing molecular identifiers were discarded rather than binned into consensus sequences. MiTCR, set to a Q25 quality threshold and the strictest error-elimination algorithm, was used for CDR3 identification, clonotype clustering and error correction. A nonparametric unseen species model using Euler transformation provided a lower-bound estimate of total TCR beta diversity. Through fastp at Q25 and MiXCR, TCRdb rebuilt clones from the public reads, retaining in-frame beta chains. A single entry per CDR3 protein holds the most common genes and DNA from its merged rows. The V and J calls were not made by the authors but by TCRdb's processing. The sample table lists around 1,600,000 distinct CDR3 sequences, approximately 42% of them with a count of one. The leading ten clones occupy over 3.5% of the sample.

The sequenced material came from blood. The chain employs TRBV11-2 and TRBJ2-7; TRBD1 is a possible D gene, resting on 6 matching bases. With the DNA end fitting TRBJ2-5 better, the J assignment may be wrong. This sequence originates from a woman aged 18 to 35 in good health. In nucleotides, the sequence is TGTGCCAGCAGCTTAGGTTGGGGGCCGACAGAGACCCAGTACTTC. Its protein reads: CASSLGWGPTETQYF.